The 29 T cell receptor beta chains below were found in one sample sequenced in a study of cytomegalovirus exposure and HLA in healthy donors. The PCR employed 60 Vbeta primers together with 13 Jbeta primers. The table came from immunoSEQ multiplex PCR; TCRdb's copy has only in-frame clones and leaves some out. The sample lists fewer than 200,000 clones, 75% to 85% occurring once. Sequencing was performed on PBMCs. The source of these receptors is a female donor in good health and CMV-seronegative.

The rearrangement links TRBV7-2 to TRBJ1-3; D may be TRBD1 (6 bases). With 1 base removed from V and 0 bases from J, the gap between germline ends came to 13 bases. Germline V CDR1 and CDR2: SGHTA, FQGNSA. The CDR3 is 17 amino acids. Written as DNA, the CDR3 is TGTGCCAGCAGCTTAGGGGGGACAAGATTCTCTGGAAACACCATATATTTT. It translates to CASSLGGTRFSGNTIYF.

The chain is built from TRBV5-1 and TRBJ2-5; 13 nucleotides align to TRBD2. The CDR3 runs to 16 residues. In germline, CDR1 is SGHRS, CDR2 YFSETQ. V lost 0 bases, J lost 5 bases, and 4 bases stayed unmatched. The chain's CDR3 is CASSLGTSGSRETQYF. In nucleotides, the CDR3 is TGCGCCAGCAGCTTGGGGACTAGCGGGAGTCGGGAGACCCAGTACTTC.

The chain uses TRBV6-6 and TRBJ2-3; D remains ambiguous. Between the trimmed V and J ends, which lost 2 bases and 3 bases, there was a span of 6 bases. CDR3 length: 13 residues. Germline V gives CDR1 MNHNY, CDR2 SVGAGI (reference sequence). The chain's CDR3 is CASSYGPTDTQYF. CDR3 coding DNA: TGTGCCAGCAGTTACGGGCCGACAGATACGCAGTATTTT.

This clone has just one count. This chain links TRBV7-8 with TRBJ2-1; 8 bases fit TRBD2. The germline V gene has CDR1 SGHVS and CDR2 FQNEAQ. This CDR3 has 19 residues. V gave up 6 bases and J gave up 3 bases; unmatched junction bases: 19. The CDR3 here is CASSSLLAGAKLNYNEQFF. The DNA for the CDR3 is TGTGCCAGCAGTTCTCTTCTAGCGGGCGCCAAACTTAACTACAATGAGCAGTTCTTC. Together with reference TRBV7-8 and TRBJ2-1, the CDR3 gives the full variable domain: GAGVSQSPRYKVAKRGQDVALRCDPISGHVSLFWYQQALGQGPEFLTYFQNEAQLDKSGLPSDRFFAERPEGSVSTLKIQRTQQEDSAVYLCASSSLLAGAKLNYNEQFFGPGTRLTVL.

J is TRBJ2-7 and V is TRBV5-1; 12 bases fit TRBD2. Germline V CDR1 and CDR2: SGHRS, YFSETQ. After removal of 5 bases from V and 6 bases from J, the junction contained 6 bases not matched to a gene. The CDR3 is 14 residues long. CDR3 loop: CASRSTSGRPEQYF. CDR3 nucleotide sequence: TGCGCCAGCAGATCGACTAGCGGGAGACCCGAGCAGTACTTC.

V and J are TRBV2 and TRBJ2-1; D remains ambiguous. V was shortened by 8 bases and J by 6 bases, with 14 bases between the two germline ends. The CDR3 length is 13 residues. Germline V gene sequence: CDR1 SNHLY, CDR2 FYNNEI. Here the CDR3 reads CASLGGPTNEQFF. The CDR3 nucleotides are TGTGCCAGCCTCGGTGGGCCTACCAATGAGCAGTTCTTC. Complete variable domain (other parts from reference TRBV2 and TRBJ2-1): EPEVTQTPSHQVTQMGQEVILRCVPISNHLYFYWYRQILGQKVEFLVSFYNNEISEKSEIFDDQFSVERPDGSNFTLKIRSTKLEDSAMYFCASLGGPTNEQFFGPGTRLTVL.

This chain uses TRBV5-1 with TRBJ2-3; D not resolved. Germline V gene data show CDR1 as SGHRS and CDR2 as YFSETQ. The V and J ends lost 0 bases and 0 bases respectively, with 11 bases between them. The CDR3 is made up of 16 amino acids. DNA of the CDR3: TGCGCCAGCAGCTTGGAGCGACTCTCTAGCACAGATACGCAGTATTTT. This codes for CASSLERLSSTDTQYF.

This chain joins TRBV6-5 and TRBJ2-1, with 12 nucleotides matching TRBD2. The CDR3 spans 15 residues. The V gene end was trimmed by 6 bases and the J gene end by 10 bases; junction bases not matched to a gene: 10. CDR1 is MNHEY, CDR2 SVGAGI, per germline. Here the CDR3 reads CASRRLAGANWEQFF. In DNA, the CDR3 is TGTGCCAGCAGGCGACTAGCGGGAGCCAATTGGGAGCAGTTCTTC.

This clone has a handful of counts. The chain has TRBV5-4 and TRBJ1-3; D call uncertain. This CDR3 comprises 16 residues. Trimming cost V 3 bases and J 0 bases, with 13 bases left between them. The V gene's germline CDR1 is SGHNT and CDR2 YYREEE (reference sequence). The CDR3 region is CASSSPPGHSGNTIYF. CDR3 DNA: TGTGCCAGCAGCTCGCCCCCGGGTCACTCTGGAAACACCATATATTTT. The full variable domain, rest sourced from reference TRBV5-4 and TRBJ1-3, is ETGVTQSPTHLIKTRGQQVTLRCSSQSGHNTVSWYQQALGQGPQFIFQYYREEENGRGNFPPRFSGLQFPNYSSELNVNALELDDSALYLCASSSPPGHSGNTIYFGEGSWLTVV.

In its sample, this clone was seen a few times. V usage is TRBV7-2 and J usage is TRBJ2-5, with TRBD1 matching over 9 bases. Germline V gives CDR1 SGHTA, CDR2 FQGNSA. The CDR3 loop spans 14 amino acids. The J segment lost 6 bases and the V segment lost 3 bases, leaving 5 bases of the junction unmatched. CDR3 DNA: TGTGCCAGCAGCTTGGGACAGGGAGGGCAGACCCAGTACTTC. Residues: CASSLGQGGQTQYF.

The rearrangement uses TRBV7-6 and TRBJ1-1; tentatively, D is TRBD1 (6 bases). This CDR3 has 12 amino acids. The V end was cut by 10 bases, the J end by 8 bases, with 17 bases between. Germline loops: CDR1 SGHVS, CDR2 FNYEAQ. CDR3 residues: CATMGDISEAFF. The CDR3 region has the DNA TGTGCCACCATGGGGGACATATCCGAAGCTTTCTTT. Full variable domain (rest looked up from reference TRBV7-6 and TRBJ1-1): GAGVSQSPRYKVTKRGQDVALRCDPISGHVSLYWYRQALGQGPEFLTYFNYEAQQDKSGLPNDRFSAERPEGSISTLTIQRTEQRDSAMYRCATMGDISEAFFGQGTRLTVV.

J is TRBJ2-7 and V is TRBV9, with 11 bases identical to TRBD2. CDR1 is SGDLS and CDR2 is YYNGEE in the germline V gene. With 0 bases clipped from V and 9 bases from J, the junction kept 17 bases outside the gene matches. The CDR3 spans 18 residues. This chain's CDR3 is CASSVAGGTSGSPTRQYF. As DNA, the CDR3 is TGTGCCAGCAGCGTAGCCGGGGGGACTAGCGGATCCCCTACGAGGCAGTACTTC.

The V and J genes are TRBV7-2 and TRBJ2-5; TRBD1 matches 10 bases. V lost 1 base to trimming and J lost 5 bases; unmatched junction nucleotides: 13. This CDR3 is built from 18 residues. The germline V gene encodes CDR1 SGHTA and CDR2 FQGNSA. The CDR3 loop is CASSLGAPGQGPEETQYF. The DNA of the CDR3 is TGTGCCAGCAGCTTAGGGGCCCCGGGACAGGGGCCTGAGGAGACCCAGTACTTC.

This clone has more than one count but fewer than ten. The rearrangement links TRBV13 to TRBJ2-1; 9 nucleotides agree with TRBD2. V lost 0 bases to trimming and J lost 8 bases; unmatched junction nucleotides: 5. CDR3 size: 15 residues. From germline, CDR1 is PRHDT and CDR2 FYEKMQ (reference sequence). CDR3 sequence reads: CASSLGASGADEQFF. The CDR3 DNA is TGTGCCAGCAGCTTAGGAGCTAGCGGGGCTGATGAGCAGTTCTTC.

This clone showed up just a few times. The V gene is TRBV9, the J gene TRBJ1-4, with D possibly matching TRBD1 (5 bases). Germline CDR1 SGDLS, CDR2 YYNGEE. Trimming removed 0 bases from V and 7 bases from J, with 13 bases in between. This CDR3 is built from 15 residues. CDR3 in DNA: TGTGCCAGCAGCGTAGCGGTCAGGGTCAGTGAAAAACTGTTTTTT. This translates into CASSVAVRVSEKLFF.

The CDR3 reads CASSSAWGGYGEQFF. In DNA, the CDR3 is TGTGCCAGCAGTTCCGCCTGGGGGGGGTACGGTGAGCAGTTCTTC. The chain is built from TRBV7-2 and TRBJ2-1; TRBD2 aligns across 7 bases. The CDR3 is 15 residues long. Germline assignment: CDR1 SGHTA and CDR2 FQGNSA. V shed 6 bases and J 9 bases; nucleotides not matched to a gene: 14.

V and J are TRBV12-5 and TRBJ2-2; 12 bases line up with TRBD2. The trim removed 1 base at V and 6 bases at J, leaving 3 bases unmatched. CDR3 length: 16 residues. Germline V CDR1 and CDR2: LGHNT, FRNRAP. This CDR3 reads CASGLGWTSGAGELFF. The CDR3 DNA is TGTGCTAGTGGTTTGGGGTGGACTAGCGGGGCCGGGGAGCTGTTTTTT.

As DNA, the CDR3 is TGCGCCAGCAGCGAGGGGCTAGCGGAGTCTCGGGAGCAGTTCTTC. Residues: CASSEGLAESREQFF. This chain links TRBV4-1 with TRBJ2-1; 7 bases fit TRBD2. V lost 5 bases and J lost 10; bases outside the gene matches: 14. CDR1 is MGHRA, CDR2 YSYEKL, per germline. This CDR3 is 15 amino acids long.

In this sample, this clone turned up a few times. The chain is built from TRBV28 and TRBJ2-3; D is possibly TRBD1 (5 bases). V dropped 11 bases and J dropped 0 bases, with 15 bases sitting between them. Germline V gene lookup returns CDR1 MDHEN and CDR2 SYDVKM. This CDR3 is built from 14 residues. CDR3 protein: CAGRGGSSTDTQYF. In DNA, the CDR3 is TGTGCCGGAAGGGGCGGTTCTAGCACAGATACGCAGTATTTT.

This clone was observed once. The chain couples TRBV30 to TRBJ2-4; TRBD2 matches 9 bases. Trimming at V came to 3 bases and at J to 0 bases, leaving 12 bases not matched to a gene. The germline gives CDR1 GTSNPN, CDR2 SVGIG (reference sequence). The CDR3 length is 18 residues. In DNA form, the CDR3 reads TGTGCCTGGAGCTTGGCGGGGGGGACTACTTTAGCCAAAAACATTCAGTACTTC. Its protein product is CAWSLAGGTTLAKNIQYF.

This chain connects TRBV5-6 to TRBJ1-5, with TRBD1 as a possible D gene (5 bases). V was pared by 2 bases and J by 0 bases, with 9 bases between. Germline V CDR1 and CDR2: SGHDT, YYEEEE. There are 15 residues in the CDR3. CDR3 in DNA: TGTGCCAGCAGCTTAAAGGGGATTAGCAATCAGCCCCAGCATTTT. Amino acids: CASSLKGISNQPQHF.

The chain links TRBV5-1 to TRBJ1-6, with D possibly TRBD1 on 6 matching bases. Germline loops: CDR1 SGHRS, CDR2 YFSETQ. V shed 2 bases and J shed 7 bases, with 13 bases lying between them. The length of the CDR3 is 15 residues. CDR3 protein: CASSFQQGTNSPLHF. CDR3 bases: TGCGCCAGCAGCTTTCAACAGGGTACGAATTCACCCCTCCACTTT.

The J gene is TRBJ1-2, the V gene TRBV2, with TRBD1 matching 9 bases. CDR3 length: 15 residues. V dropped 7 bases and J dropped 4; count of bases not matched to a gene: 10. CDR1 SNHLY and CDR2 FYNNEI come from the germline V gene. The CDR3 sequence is CASTLGGTGIYGYTF. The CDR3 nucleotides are TGTGCCAGCACCTTAGGGGGGACAGGGATCTATGGCTACACCTTC.

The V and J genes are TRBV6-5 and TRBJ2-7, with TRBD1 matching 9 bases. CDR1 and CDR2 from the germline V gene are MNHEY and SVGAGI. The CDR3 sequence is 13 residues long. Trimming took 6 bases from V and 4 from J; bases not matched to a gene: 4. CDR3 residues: CASRQQGAYEQYF. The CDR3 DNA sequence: TGTGCCAGCAGACAACAGGGGGCTTACGAGCAGTACTTC.

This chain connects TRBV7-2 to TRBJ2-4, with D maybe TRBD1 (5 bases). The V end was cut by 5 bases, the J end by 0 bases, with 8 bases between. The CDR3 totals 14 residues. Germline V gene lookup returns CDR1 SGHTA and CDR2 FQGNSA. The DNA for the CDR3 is TGTGCCAGCAGCCCCGGACAAGCCAAAAACATTCAGTACTTC. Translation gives CASSPGQAKNIQYF.

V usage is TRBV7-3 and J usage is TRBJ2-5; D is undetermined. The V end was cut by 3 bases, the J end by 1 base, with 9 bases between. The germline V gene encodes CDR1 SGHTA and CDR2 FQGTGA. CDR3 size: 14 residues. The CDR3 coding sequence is TGTGCCAGCAGCTTCCCACAGCCCCAAGAGACCCAGTACTTC. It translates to CASSFPQPQETQYF.

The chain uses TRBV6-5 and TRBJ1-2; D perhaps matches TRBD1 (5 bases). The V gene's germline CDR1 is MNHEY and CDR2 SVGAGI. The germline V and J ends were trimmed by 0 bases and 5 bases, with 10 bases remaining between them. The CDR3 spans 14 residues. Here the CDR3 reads CASSYSRDRYGYTF. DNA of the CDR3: TGTGCCAGCAGTTACTCGCGAGACAGATATGGCTACACCTTC.

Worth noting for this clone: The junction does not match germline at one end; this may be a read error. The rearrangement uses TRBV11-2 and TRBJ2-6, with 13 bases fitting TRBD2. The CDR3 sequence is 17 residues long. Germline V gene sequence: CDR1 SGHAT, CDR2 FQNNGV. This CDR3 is CASSPGTSGTGANGLTF. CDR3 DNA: TGTGCCAGCAGCCCGGGGACTAGCGGGACTGGGGCCAACGGCCTGACTTTC.

CDR3 protein: CASSVVTSGSSADTQYF. Here the CDR3 DNA reads TGTGCCAGCAGCGTAGTCACTAGCGGGAGTTCGGCAGATACGCAGTATTTT. The chain recombines TRBV9 with TRBJ2-3; 11 nucleotides line up with TRBD2. The CDR3 length is 17 residues. With V trimmed by 0 bases and J by 4 bases, 7 bases remained unmatched. The germline CDR1 and CDR2 sequences are SGDLS and YYNGEE.